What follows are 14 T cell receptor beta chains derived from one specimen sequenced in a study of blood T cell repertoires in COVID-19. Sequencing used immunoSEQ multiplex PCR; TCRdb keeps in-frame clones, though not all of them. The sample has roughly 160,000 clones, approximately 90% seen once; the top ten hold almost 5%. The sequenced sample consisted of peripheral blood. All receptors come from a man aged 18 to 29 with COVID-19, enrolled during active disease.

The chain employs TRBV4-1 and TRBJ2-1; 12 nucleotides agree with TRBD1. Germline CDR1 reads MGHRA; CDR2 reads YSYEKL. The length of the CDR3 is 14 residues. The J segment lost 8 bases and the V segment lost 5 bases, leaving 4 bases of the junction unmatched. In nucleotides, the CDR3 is TGCGCCAGCAGCAAGGGACAGGGGGCGGATGAGCAGTTCTTC. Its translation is CASSKGQGADEQFF.

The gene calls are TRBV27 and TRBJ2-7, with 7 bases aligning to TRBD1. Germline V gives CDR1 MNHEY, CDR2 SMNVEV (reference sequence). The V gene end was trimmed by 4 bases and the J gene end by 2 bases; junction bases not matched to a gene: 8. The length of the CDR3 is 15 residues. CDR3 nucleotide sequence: TGTGCCAGCAGTTCTGACAGGGTAGGCGCCTACGAGCAGTACTTC. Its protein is CASSSDRVGAYEQYF.

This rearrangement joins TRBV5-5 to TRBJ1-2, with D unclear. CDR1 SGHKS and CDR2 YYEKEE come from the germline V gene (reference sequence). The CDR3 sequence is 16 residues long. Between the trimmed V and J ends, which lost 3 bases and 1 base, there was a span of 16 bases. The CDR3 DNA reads TGTGCCAGCAGCTACTGGTGGGCAGGCATTAACTATGGCTACACCTTC. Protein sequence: CASSYWWAGINYGYTF.

CDR3 in amino acids: CASSRGQGNTEAFF. For the CDR3, the DNA is TGTGCCAGTAGTAGGGGACAGGGAAACACTGAAGCTTTCTTT. This chain links TRBV19 with TRBJ1-1; 9 bases align to TRBD1. The V and J ends lost 4 bases and 2 bases, in that order; junction bases with no gene match: 2. CDR1 is LNHDA, CDR2 SQIVND, per germline (reference sequence). The CDR3 consists of 14 residues.

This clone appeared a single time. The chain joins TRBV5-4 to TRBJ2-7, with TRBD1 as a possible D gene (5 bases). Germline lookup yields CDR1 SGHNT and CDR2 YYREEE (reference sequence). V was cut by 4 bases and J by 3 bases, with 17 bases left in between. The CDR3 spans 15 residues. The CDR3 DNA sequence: TGTGCCAGCAGCATTTTGGGGCGAGAATACTACGAGCAGTACTTC. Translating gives CASSILGREYYEQYF.

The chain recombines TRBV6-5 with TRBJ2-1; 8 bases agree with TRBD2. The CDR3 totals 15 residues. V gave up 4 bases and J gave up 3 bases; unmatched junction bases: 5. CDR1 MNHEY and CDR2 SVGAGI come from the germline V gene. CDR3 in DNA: TGTGCCAGCAGTTCGACAGCGGGGGTCTACAATGAGCAGTTCTTC. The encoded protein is CASSSTAGVYNEQFF.

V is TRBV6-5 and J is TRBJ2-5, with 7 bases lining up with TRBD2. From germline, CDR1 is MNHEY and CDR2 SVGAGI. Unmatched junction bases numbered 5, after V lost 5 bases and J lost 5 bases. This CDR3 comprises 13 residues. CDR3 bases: TGTGCCAGCAGTCCCGGGACTATGGAGACCCAGTACTTC. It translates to CASSPGTMETQYF.

The CDR3, as DNA: TGTGCCAGCAGGACTACACAGGGATACCGCGGCTACACCTTC. Amino acid sequence: CASRTTQGYRGYTF. The V and J genes are TRBV27 and TRBJ1-2; TRBD1 might be the D (6 bases). This CDR3 contains 14 residues. V lost 6 bases to trimming and J lost 8 bases, with 19 bases between them. The germline V gene encodes CDR1 MNHEY and CDR2 SMNVEV (reference sequence).

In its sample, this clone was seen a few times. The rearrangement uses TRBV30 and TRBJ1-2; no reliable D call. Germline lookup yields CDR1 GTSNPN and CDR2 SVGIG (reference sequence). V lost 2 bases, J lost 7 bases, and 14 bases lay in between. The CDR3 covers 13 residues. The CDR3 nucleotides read TGTGCCTGGAGTACCTCCCGCGGAACTGGCTACACCTTC. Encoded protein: CAWSTSRGTGYTF. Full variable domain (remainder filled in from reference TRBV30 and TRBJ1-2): SQTIHQWPATLVQPVGSPLSLECTVEGTSNPNLYWYRQAAGRGLQLLFYSVGIGQISSEVPQNLSASRPQDRQFILSSKKLLLSDSGFYLCAWSTSRGTGYTFGSGTRLTVV.

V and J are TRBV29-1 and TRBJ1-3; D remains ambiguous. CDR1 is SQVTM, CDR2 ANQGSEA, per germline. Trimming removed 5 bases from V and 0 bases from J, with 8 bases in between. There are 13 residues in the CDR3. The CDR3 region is CSVTYSSGNTIYF. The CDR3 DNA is TGCAGCGTTACCTACAGCTCTGGAAACACCATATATTTT. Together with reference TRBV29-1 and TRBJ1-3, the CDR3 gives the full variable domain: SAVISQKPSRDICQRGTSLTIQCQVDSQVTMMFWYRQQPGQSLTLIATANQGSEATYESGFVIDKFPISRPNLTFSTLTVSNMSPEDSSIYLCSVTYSSGNTIYFGEGSWLTVV.

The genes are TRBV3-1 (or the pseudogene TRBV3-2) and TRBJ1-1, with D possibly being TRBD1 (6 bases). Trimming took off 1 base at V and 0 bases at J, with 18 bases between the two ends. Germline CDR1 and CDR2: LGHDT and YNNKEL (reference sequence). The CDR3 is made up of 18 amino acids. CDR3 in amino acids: CASSQAGGSYRVNTEAFF. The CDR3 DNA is TGTGCCAGCAGCCAAGCTGGAGGATCGTACAGGGTGAACACTGAAGCTTTCTTT.

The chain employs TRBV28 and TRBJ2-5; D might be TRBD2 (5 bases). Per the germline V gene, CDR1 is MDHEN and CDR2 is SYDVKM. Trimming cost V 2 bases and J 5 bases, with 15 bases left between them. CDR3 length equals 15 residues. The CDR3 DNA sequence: TGTGCCAGCAGTTTAGGGTGGGCTAGCTCGGAGACCCAGTACTTC. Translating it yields CASSLGWASSETQYF.

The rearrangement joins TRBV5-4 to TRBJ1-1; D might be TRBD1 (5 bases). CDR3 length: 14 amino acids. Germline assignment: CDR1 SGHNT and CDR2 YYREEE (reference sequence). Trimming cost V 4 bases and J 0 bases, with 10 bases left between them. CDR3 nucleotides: TGTGCCAGCAGCGGGGCGGGGGTGAACACTGAAGCTTTCTTT. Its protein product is CASSGAGVNTEAFF.

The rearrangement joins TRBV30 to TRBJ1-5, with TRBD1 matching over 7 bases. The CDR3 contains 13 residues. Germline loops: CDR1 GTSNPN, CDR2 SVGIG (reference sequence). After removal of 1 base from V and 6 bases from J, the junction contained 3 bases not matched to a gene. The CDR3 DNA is TGTGCCTGGAGTGGACAGGGCAGTCAGCCCCAGCATTTT. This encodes CAWSGQGSQPQHF.